One and the same sample provided the 24 T cell receptor beta chains below, sequenced in a study of OX40 agonist ivuxolimab in advanced cancers. TCRdb's copy holds only in-frame clones and misses some; the assay was immunoSEQ multiplex PCR. Altogether approximately 68,000 clones are present, 85% to 95% being singletons, with the ten largest covering 1% to 1.2%. Specimen: CD4+ or CD8+ T cells sorted from blood, collected in a trial of the OX40 agonist ivuxolimab. These receptors were obtained from an adult with an advanced solid tumor such as melanoma, head and neck, liver or kidney cancer.

V usage is TRBV6-5 and J usage is TRBJ2-4; 11 bases line up with TRBD2. With V trimmed by 6 bases and J by 9 bases, 10 bases remained unmatched. The CDR3 is 15 amino acids. The germline V gene has CDR1 MNHEY and CDR2 SVGAGI. This CDR3 reads CASSYAGLAVGIQYF. The CDR3 DNA is TGTGCCAGCAGCTATGCGGGACTAGCGGTGGGCATTCAGTACTTC.

The CDR3 DNA reads TGTGCCAGCAGCCCCCGGGGGGGAGCGGGCAAAAACATTCAGTACTTC. It yields the protein CASSPRGGAGKNIQYF. The V call is TRBV5-6, the J call TRBJ2-4; 8 bases match TRBD2. V shed 4 bases and J 3 bases; nucleotides not matched to a gene: 9. The CDR3 consists of 16 residues. Germline CDR1 reads SGHDT; CDR2 reads YYEEEE.

The chain combines TRBV6-6 with TRBJ1-2; D not resolved. This CDR3 is built from 15 residues. Trimming removed 2 bases at V and 0 bases at J, with 10 bases between. CDR1 is MNHNY and CDR2 is SVGAGI in the germline V gene (reference sequence). CDR3 amino acids: CASSYDSEPNYGYTF. DNA for the CDR3: TGTGCCAGCAGTTACGACTCGGAGCCTAACTATGGCTACACCTTC.

The chain joins TRBV19 to TRBJ2-5, with TRBD1 identical over 9 bases. The J call could be wrong; TRBJ2-7 is a better fit for the DNA end. From germline, CDR1 is LNHDA and CDR2 SQIVND (reference sequence). The CDR3 is 15 residues long. The CDR3 spells CASSTSGTGFSEQYF. In nucleotides, the CDR3 is TGTGCCAGTAGTACATCCGGGACAGGGTTCTCCGAGCAGTACTTC.

This clone occurred a few times. This sequence joins TRBV11-2 and TRBJ2-5, with TRBD2 matching 9 bases. The CDR3 loop spans 15 amino acids. With 4 bases clipped from V and 7 bases from J, the junction kept 10 bases outside the gene matches. The germline CDR1 and CDR2 sequences are SGHAT and FQNNGV. The CDR3 DNA reads TGTGCCAGCAGCTCCCTGCAAGGTAGCGGGGGGACCCAGTACTTC. Its protein product is CASSSLQGSGGTQYF.

The chain uses TRBV30 and TRBJ1-5; 7 nucleotides agree with TRBD1. Per germline, CDR1 GTSNPN and CDR2 SVGIG (reference sequence). V was pared by 4 bases and J by 6 bases, with 15 bases of the junction left unmatched. CDR3 size: 16 residues. CDR3 protein: CAWIRRRDSGVQPQHF. DNA for the CDR3: TGTGCCTGGATCAGAAGACGGGACAGCGGCGTTCAGCCCCAGCATTTT.

J is TRBJ2-7 and V is TRBV19; 10 bases line up with TRBD1. Germline CDR1 reads LNHDA; CDR2 reads SQIVND (reference sequence). CDR3 size: 13 residues. With 10 bases clipped from V and 6 bases from J, the junction kept 9 bases outside the gene matches. In DNA, the CDR3 is TGTGCCACAAACCGGGACAGGGGTACCGAGCAGTACTTC. This translates into CATNRDRGTEQYF.

J is TRBJ2-1 and V is TRBV7-6; D gene uncertain. The length of the CDR3 is 13 residues. CDR1 and CDR2 (germline): SGHVS, FNYEAQ. V was clipped by 1 base and J by 5 bases, with 6 bases between them. The CDR3 DNA reads TGTGCCAGCAGCTTAGGTAGGAACAATGAGCAGTTCTTC. This translates into CASSLGRNNEQFF. The variable domain in full, with the rest retrieved from reference TRBV7-6 and TRBJ2-1, is GAGVSQSPRYKVTKRGQDVALRCDPISGHVSLYWYRQALGQGPEFLTYFNYEAQQDKSGLPNDRFSAERPEGSISTLTIQRTEQRDSAMYRCASSLGRNNEQFFGPGTRLTVL.

The chain has TRBV5-1 and TRBJ2-3, with 7 bases identical to TRBD1. In germline, CDR1 is SGHRS, CDR2 YFSETQ. Trimming cost V 5 bases and J 0 bases; bases outside gene matches: 9. This CDR3 is 16 amino acids long. CDR3 in DNA: TGCGCCAGCAGAGGGACAGCACCTTCTAGCACAGATACGCAGTATTTT. This translates into CASRGTAPSSTDTQYF.

The chain combines TRBV30 with TRBJ2-7; 9 bases agree with TRBD1. Trimming removed 3 bases from V and 6 bases from J; junction bases left unmatched: 6. In germline, CDR1 is GTSNPN, CDR2 SVGIG (reference sequence). CDR3 size: 13 residues. The CDR3 is CAWRDRGLGEQYF. DNA of the CDR3: TGTGCCTGGAGGGACAGGGGTTTAGGCGAGCAGTACTTC.

V gene TRBV19 combines with J gene TRBJ1-1, with D tentatively TRBD1 (5 bases). CDR3 length: 16 residues. CDR1 LNHDA and CDR2 SQIVND come from the germline V gene (reference sequence). The ends were cut back, 5 bases at V and 5 bases at J, with 21 bases in the middle. The CDR3 protein is CASSPRTLGGITEAFF. CDR3 in DNA: TGTGCCAGTAGTCCCCGTACTTTGGGGGGGATAACTGAAGCTTTCTTT.

The DNA of the CDR3 is TGTGCCAGCAGTTACCACCTTCCTGTAGAGACCCAGTACTTC. Protein product: CASSYHLPVETQYF. This chain uses TRBV6-6 with TRBJ2-5; D unresolved. This CDR3 contains 14 residues. Germline loops: CDR1 MNHNY, CDR2 SVGAGI (reference sequence). The V gene lost 2 bases and the J gene lost 4 bases, with 11 bases spanning the gap.

The DNA for the CDR3 is TGTGCCAGCAGCGATCCTGGACTAGCGGGAGTGAGGGATACGCAGTATTTT. Translated, it gives CASSDPGLAGVRDTQYF. The chain links TRBV13 to TRBJ2-3; TRBD2 aligns across 13 bases. CDR3 size: 17 residues. CDR1 and CDR2 (germline): PRHDT, FYEKMQ (reference sequence). V lost 5 bases, J lost 6 bases, and 11 bases stayed unmatched.

V gene TRBV7-9 combines with J gene TRBJ2-4; no clear D. The germline CDR1 and CDR2 sequences are SEHNR and FQNEAQ (reference sequence). The ends were cut back, 0 bases at V and 8 bases at J, with 11 bases in the middle. CDR3 size: 14 residues. CDR3 protein: CASSLAGSAHIQYF. The DNA for the CDR3 is TGTGCCAGCAGCTTAGCTGGGTCGGCCCACATTCAGTACTTC.

This clone was counted only a few times. J is TRBJ2-7 and V is TRBV2; D not resolved. V was clipped by 6 bases and J by 4 bases, with 7 bases between them. In germline, CDR1 is SNHLY, CDR2 FYNNEI. This CDR3 has 11 amino acids. This chain's CDR3 is CASSYNYEQYF. In nucleotides, the CDR3 is TGTGCCAGCAGCTATAATTACGAGCAGTACTTC.

The chain employs TRBV6-1 and TRBJ2-2; D is unresolved. Germline assignment: CDR1 MNHNS and CDR2 SASEGT. The V gene lost 8 bases and the J gene lost 0 bases, with 10 bases spanning the gap. CDR3 size: 14 residues. This CDR3 reads CASRVNTNTGELFF. The CDR3 DNA is TGTGCCAGCCGAGTCAACACGAACACCGGGGAGCTGTTTTTT.

This clone was seen a few times. The V and J genes are TRBV5-1 and TRBJ1-1; D is ambiguous. Trimming cost V 1 base and J 1 base, with 5 bases left between them. Germline lookup yields CDR1 SGHRS and CDR2 YFSETQ. The CDR3 has 13 residues. CDR3 sequence reads: CASSLTENTEAFF. As DNA, the CDR3 is TGCGCCAGCAGCTTGACAGAGAACACTGAAGCTTTCTTT.

This clone has only a few counts. CDR3 nucleotide sequence: TGCAGCGTTGAAGATCAAATATCGGGACTAGCGGAGGACAATGAGCAGTTCTTC. Translation: CSVEDQISGLAEDNEQFF. The genes are TRBV29-1 and TRBJ2-1; 11 bases fit TRBD2. This CDR3 contains 18 residues. J gave up 5 bases and V 0 bases, and 12 bases lay outside the gene matches. Germline V gene lookup returns CDR1 SQVTM and CDR2 ANQGSEA.

The rearrangement links TRBV19 to TRBJ1-2; D uncertain. Germline CDR1 reads LNHDA; CDR2 reads SQIVND (reference sequence). This CDR3 has 11 amino acids. Trimming removed 6 bases at V and 3 bases at J, with 5 bases between. Here the CDR3 reads CASRTYYGYTF. CDR3 coding DNA: TGTGCCAGTAGGACTTACTATGGCTACACCTTC.

CDR3 nucleotide sequence: TGTGCCTGGAGTGTAGGTGGGGAGCCTTCAGATACGCAGTATTTT. Translated: CAWSVGGEPSDTQYF. The chain is built from TRBV30 and TRBJ2-3; D might be TRBD2 (5 bases). CDR3 length: 15 residues. CDR1 is GTSNPN, CDR2 SVGIG, per germline (reference sequence). Trimming took 0 bases from V and 4 from J, leaving 14 bases between them. The whole variable domain, remainder taken from reference TRBV30 and TRBJ2-3, is SQTIHQWPATLVQPVGSPLSLECTVEGTSNPNLYWYRQAAGRGLQLLFYSVGIGQISSEVPQNLSASRPQDRQFILSSKKLLLSDSGFYLCAWSVGGEPSDTQYFGPGTRLTVL.

The V gene is TRBV7-3, the J gene TRBJ2-6, with D perhaps matching TRBD2 (5 bases). The germline V gene has CDR1 SGHTA and CDR2 FQGTGA. CDR3 length: 16 residues. V was shortened by 3 bases and J by 0 bases, with 9 bases between the two germline ends. The CDR3 is CASSFGETSGANVLTF. The DNA for the CDR3 is TGTGCCAGCAGCTTTGGGGAGACCTCTGGGGCCAACGTCCTGACTTTC. The full variable domain, rest sourced from reference TRBV7-3 and TRBJ2-6, is GAGVSQTPSNKVTEKGKYVELRCDPISGHTALYWYRQSLGQGPEFLIYFQGTGAADDSGLPNDRFFAVRPEGSVSTLKIQRTERGDSAVYLCASSFGETSGANVLTFGAGSRLTVL.

The rearrangement links TRBV2 to TRBJ2-2, with TRBD1 identical over 10 bases. This CDR3 region has 17 residues. V was pared by 4 bases and J by 2 bases, with 7 bases of the junction left unmatched. Germline CDR1 and CDR2: SNHLY and FYNNEI. CDR3 amino acids: CASSGDRGLSNTGELFF. CDR3 sequence (DNA): TGTGCCAGCAGTGGCGACAGGGGGCTTAGTAACACCGGGGAGCTGTTTTTT.

The V call is TRBV7-2, the J call TRBJ1-2; D not resolved. The V end was cut by 5 bases, the J end by 4 bases, with 17 bases between. The CDR3 runs to 15 residues. Looked up from germline, CDR1 is SGHTA and CDR2 is FQGNSA. CDR3 sequence reads: CASSPGTLSGYGYTF. The CDR3 nucleotides are TGTGCCAGCAGCCCCGGAACCCTTAGTGGCTATGGCTACACCTTC.

This clone was recorded a few times. This chain links TRBV6-6 with TRBJ2-2; perhaps TRBD1 as D (6 bases). The germline CDR1 and CDR2 sequences are MNHNY and SVGAGI (reference sequence). The V end was cut by 10 bases, the J end by 5 bases, with 17 bases between. CDR3 size: 14 residues. The CDR3 DNA reads as TGTGCCACCCAGACAACAGGGACGACCGGGGAGCTGTTTTTT. It codes for CATQTTGTTGELFF.